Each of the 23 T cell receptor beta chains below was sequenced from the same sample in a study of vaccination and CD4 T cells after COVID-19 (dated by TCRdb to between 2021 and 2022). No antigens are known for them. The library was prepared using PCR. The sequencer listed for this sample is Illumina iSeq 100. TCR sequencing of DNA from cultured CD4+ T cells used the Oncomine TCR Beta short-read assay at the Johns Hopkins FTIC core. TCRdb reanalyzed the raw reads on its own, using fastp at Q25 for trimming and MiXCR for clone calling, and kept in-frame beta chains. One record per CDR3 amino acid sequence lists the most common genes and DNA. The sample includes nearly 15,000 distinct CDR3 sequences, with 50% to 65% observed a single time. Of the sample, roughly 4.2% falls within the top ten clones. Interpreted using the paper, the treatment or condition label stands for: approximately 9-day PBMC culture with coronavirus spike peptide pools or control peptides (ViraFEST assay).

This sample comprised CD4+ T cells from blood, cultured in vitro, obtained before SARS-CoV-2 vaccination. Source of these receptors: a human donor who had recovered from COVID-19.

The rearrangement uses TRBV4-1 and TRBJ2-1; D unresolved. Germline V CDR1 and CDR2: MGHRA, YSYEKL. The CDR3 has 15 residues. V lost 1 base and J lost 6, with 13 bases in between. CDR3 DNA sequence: TGCGCCAGCAGCCAAGGGACGATGGCTACCAATGAGCAGTTCTTC. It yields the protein CASSQGTMATNEQFF.

CDR3 sequence reads: CASSETQGGTEAFF. The CDR3 DNA reads TGTGCCAGCAGTGAGACCCAGGGGGGGACTGAAGCTTTCTTT. The genes are TRBV28 and TRBJ1-1; TRBD1 aligns across 7 bases. The CDR3 is made up of 14 amino acids. Germline trimming cut 5 bases from V and 5 bases from J; bases unmatched to any gene: 8. Germline V lookup: CDR1 MDHEN, CDR2 SYDVKM. The full variable domain, with the rest looked up from reference TRBV28 and TRBJ1-1, is DVKVTQSSRYLVKRTGEKVFLECVQDMDHENMFWYRQDPGLGLRLIYFSYDVKMKEKGDIPEGYSVSREKKERFSLILESASTNQTSMYLCASSETQGGTEAFFGQGTRLTVV.

The CDR3 spells CASTSGYSNQPQHF. The CDR3, as DNA: TGTGCCAGCACCTCAGGGTATAGCAATCAGCCCCAGCATTTT. This chain connects TRBV6-1 to TRBJ1-5; weak D call: TRBD1 (5 bases). This CDR3 spans 14 amino acids. The ends were cut back, 7 bases at V and 0 bases at J, with 10 bases in the middle. CDR1 MNHNS and CDR2 SASEGT come from the germline V gene.

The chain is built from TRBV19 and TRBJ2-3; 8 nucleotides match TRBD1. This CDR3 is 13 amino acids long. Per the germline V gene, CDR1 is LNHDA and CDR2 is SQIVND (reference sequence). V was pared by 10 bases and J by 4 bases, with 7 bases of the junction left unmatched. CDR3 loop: CATDRGGPDTQYF. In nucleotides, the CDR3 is TGTGCCACCGACAGGGGCGGTCCAGATACGCAGTATTTT.

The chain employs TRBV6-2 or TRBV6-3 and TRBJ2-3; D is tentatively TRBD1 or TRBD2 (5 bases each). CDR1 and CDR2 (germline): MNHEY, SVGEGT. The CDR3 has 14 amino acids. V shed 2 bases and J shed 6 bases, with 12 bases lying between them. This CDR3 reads CASSYGAGTDTQYF. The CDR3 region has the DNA TGTGCCAGCAGTTACGGGGCAGGGACGGATACGCAGTATTTT.

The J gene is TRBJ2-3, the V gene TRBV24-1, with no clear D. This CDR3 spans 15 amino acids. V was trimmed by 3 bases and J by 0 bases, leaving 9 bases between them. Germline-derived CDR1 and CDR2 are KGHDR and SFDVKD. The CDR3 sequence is CATSDPETSTDTQYF. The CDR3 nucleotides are TGTGCCACCAGTGATCCCGAAACTAGCACAGATACGCAGTATTTT.

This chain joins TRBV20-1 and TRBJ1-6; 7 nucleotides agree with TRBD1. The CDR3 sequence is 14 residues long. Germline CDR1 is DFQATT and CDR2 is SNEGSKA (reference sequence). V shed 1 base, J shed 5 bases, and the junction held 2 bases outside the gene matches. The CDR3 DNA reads TGCAGTGCTAGAGCCGGGACAGATAATTCACCCCTCCACTTT. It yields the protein CSARAGTDNSPLHF.

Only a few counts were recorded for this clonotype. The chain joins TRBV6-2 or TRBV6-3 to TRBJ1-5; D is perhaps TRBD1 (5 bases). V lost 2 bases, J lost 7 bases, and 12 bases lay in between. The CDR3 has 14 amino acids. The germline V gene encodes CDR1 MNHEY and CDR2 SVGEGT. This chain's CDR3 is CASSYQGGRQPQHF. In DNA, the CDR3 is TGTGCCAGCAGTTACCAGGGAGGTCGGCAGCCCCAGCATTTT.

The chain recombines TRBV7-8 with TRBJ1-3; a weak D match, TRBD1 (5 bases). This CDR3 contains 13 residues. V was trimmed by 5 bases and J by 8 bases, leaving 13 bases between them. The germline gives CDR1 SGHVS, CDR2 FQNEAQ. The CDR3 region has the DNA TGTGCCAGCAGCCCTCAGGGCCGCGACACCATATATTTT. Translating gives CASSPQGRDTIYF.

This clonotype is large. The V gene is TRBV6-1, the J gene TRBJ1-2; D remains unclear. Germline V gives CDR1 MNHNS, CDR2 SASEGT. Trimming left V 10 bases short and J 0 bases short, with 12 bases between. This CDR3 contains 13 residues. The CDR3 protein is CAIRPSSNYGYTF. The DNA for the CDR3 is TGTGCCATCAGACCGAGCTCTAACTATGGCTACACCTTC.

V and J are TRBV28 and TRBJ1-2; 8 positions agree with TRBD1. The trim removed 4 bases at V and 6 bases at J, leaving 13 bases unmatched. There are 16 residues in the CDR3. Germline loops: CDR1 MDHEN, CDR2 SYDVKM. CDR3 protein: CASSSPPQGAVDGYTF. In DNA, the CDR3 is TGTGCCAGCAGTTCTCCCCCCCAGGGGGCCGTGGATGGCTACACCTTC.

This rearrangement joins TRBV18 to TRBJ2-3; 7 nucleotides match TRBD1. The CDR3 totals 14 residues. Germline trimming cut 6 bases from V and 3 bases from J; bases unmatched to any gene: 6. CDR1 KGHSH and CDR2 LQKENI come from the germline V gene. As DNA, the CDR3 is TGTGCCAGCTCTCCGAGGACAGGAACAGATACGCAGTATTTT. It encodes CASSPRTGTDTQYF. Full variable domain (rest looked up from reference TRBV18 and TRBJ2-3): NAGVMQNPRHLVRRRGQEARLRCSPMKGHSHVYWYRQLPEEGLKFMVYLQKENIIDESGMPKERFSAEFPKEGPSILRIQQVVRGDSAAYFCASSPRTGTDTQYFGPGTRLTVL.

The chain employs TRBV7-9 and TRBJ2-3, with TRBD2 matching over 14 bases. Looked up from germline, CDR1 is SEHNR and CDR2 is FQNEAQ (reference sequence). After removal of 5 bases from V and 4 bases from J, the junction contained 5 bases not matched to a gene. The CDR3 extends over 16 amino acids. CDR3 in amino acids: CASSTRLAGGPDTQYF. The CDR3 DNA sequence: TGTGCCAGCAGCACCAGACTAGCGGGAGGGCCAGATACGCAGTATTTT.

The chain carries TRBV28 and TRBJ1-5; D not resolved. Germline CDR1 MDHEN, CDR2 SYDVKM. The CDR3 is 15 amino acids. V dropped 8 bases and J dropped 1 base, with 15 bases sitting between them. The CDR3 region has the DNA TGTGCCAGCGTCGGGAGGGTAGGGAGCAATCAGCCCCAGCATTTT. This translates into CASVGRVGSNQPQHF.

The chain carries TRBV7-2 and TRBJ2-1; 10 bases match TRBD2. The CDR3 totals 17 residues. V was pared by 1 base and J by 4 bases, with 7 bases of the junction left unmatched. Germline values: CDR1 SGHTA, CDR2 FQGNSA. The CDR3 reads CASSLDGLAARYNEQFF. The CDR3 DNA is TGTGCCAGCAGCTTAGATGGACTAGCGGCCCGATACAATGAGCAGTTCTTC.

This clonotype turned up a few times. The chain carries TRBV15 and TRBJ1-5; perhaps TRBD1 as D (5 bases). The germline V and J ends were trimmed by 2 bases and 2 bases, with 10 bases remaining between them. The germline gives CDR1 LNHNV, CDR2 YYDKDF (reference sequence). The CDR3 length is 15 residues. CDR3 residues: CATSRPGLGNQPQHF. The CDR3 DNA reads TGTGCCACCAGCAGACCGGGACTAGGCAATCAGCCCCAGCATTTT. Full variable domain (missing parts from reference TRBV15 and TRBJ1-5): DAMVIQNPRYQVTQFGKPVTLSCSQTLNHNVMYWYQQKSSQAPKLLFHYYDKDFNNEADTPDNFQSRRPNTSFCFLDIRSPGLGDTAMYLCATSRPGLGNQPQHFGDGTRLSIL.

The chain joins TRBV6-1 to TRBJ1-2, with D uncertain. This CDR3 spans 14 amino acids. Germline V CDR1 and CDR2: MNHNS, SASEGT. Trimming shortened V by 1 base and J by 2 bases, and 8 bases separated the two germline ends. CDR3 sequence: CASSEDWQNYGYTF. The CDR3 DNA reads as TGTGCCAGCAGTGAAGATTGGCAGAACTATGGCTACACCTTC.

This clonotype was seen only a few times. CDR3 bases: TGTGCCAGCAGCTTAGAGCCCCAAACCTATGGCTACACCTTC. This translates into CASSLEPQTYGYTF. V is TRBV7-2 and J is TRBJ1-2, with unresolved D. V was cut by 1 base and J by 4 bases, with 10 bases left in between. Germline V gene sequence: CDR1 SGHTA, CDR2 FQGNSA. The CDR3 is made up of 14 amino acids.

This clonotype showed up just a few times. CDR3 in DNA: TGCAGCGTTGATGGCCCAGATACGCAGTATTTT. This encodes CSVDGPDTQYF. V is TRBV29-1 and J is TRBJ2-3; no clear D. Deletions cut 3 bases from V and 4 bases from J, with 5 bases between. The CDR3 length is 11 residues. Per germline, CDR1 SQVTM and CDR2 ANQGSEA.

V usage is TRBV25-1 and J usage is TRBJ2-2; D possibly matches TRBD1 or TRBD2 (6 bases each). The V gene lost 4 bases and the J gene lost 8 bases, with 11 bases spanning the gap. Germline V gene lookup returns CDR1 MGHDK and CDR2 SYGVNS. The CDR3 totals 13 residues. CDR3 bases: TGTGCCAGCAGTGTGGGGGGCGGAGGGGAGCTGTTTTTT. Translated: CASSVGGGGELFF.

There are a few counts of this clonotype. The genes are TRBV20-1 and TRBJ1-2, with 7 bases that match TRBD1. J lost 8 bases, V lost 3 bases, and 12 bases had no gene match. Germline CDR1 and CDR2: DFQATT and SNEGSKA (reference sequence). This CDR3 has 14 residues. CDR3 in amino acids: CSASAGGTGRGYTF. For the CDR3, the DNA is TGCAGTGCTAGCGCAGGGGGGACGGGGCGAGGCTACACCTTC.

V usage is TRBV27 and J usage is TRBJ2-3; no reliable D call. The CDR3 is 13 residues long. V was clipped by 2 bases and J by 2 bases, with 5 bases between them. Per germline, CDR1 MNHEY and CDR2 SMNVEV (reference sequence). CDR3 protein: CASSLRFTDTQYF. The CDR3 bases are TGTGCCAGCAGTTTAAGGTTCACAGATACGCAGTATTTT.

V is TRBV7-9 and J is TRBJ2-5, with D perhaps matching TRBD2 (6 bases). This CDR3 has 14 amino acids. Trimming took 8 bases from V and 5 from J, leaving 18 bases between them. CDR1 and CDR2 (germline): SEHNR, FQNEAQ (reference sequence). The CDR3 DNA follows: TGTGCCAGCCTCGGGGTAGCGGCTGGGGAGACCCAGTACTTC. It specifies CASLGVAAGETQYF. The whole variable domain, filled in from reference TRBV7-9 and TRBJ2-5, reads DTGVSQNPRHKITKRGQNVTFRCDPISEHNRLYWYRQTLGQGPEFLTYFQNEAQLEKSRLLSDRFSAERPKGSFSTLEIQRTEQGDSAMYLCASLGVAAGETQYFGPGTRLLVL.